Presented here are 17 T cell receptor beta chains from one specimen sequenced in a study of T-cell memory formation after mild COVID-19. TCRdb analysed the 5' RACE reads with MiXCR anew, one entry per CDR3 protein. The sample carries some 68,000 distinct CDR3 sequences, around 17% recorded once. The specimen sequenced was PBMCs or a T cell subset sorted from them (not recorded which). These receptors all stem from an adult woman who had mild COVID-19 (a few samples of this study predate the infection). Cell type and time point are not known.

The V and J genes are TRBV12-3 or TRBV12-4 and TRBJ2-1, with a weak D call TRBD2 (7 bases). Trimming shortened V by 5 bases and J by 9 bases, and 23 bases separated the two germline ends. This CDR3 contains 16 residues. CDR3 DNA sequence: TGTGCCAGCAGTCTCATGGGGGGGGGGCGGAGTAGTGAGCAGTTCTTC. Its translation: CASSLMGGGRSSEQFF.

V gene TRBV6-2 or TRBV6-3 combines with J gene TRBJ2-1; a possible D gene is TRBD1 (6 bases). Deletions cut 3 bases from V and 0 bases from J, with 9 bases between. There are 15 residues in the CDR3. Germline CDR1 reads MNHEY; CDR2 reads SVGEGT. The CDR3 DNA follows: TGTGCCAGCAGTTATCCCAGGGGCTCCTACAATGAGCAGTTCTTC. Its protein is CASSYPRGSYNEQFF.

The chain has TRBV29-1 and TRBJ2-2; no definite D call. Germline assignment: CDR1 SQVTM and CDR2 ANQGSEA. The ends were cut back, 5 bases at V and 1 base at J, with 8 bases in the middle. The CDR3 is 13 residues long. The CDR3 sequence is CSVPAENTGELFF. CDR3 nucleotide sequence: TGCAGCGTTCCGGCCGAGAACACCGGGGAGCTGTTTTTT.

This clonotype has more than one count but fewer than ten. The J gene is TRBJ2-5, the V gene TRBV20-1, with D maybe TRBD1 (6 bases). Germline assignment: CDR1 DFQATT and CDR2 SNEGSKA (reference sequence). Trimming left V 4 bases short and J 5 bases short, with 32 bases between. The CDR3 has 19 residues. The CDR3 region is CSATEGTPKVEISLETQYF. The CDR3 region has the DNA TGCAGTGCTACCGAAGGGACACCGAAGGTCGAGATAAGTTTGGAGACCCAGTACTTC.

A few counts support this clonotype. V gene TRBV4-3 combines with J gene TRBJ2-1, with 7 bases aligning to TRBD2. The V and J ends lost 3 bases and 8 bases, in that order; junction bases with no gene match: 7. Germline V lookup: CDR1 LGHNA, CDR2 YSLEER. This CDR3 spans 14 amino acids. CDR3 DNA sequence: TGCGCCAGCAGCCACTCGGGAGGACCTTATGAGCAGTTCTTC. This sequence encodes CASSHSGGPYEQFF.

V is TRBV7-9 and J is TRBJ2-2, with TRBD2 matching 8 bases. This CDR3 has 18 amino acids. Germline-derived CDR1 and CDR2 are SEHNR and FQNEAQ (reference sequence). J was trimmed by 3 bases and V by 2 bases; bases with no gene match: 11. The CDR3 is CASSLPFERRGDTGELFF. CDR3 DNA sequence: TGTGCCAGCAGCTTACCATTCGAACGGCGGGGGGACACCGGGGAGCTGTTTTTT. Supplemented by reference TRBV7-9 and TRBJ2-2, the full variable domain reads DTGVSQNPRHKITKRGQNVTFRCDPISEHNRLYWYRQTLGQGPEFLTYFQNEAQLEKSRLLSDRFSAERPKGSFSTLEIQRTEQGDSAMYLCASSLPFERRGDTGELFFGEGSRLTVL.

This clonotype has more than one count but fewer than ten. The rearrangement links TRBV3-1 to TRBJ2-7; D ambiguous. Germline CDR1 is LGHDT and CDR2 is YNNKEL (reference sequence). The CDR3 runs 14 residues. Trimming left V 0 bases short and J 6 bases short, with 12 bases between. CDR3 loop: CASSQELVSGEQYF. In nucleotides, the CDR3 is TGTGCCAGCAGCCAAGAATTAGTATCGGGCGAGCAGTACTTC.

This clonotype was detected only a few times. This sequence joins TRBV23-1 and TRBJ2-7; D possibly corresponds to TRBD1 (6 bases). TRBV23-1 is annotated as an ORF whose role is uncertain. The V end was cut by 3 bases, the J end by 3 bases, with 12 bases between. The CDR3 has 14 residues. CDR3 loop: CASSHRGQNYEQYF. For the CDR3, the DNA is TGCGCCAGCAGTCACCGAGGACAGAACTACGAGCAGTACTTC.

This clonotype was counted many times. The junction departs from the called germline gene at one end, perhaps through a read error. V and J are TRBV5-1 and TRBJ2-1, with D perhaps matching TRBD2 (6 bases). Germline CDR1 is SGHRS and CDR2 is YFSETQ. The CDR3 runs to 12 residues. The CDR3 region has the DNA TGCGCCAGCAGGTTGGGACTCCGGGAGCAGTTCTTC. This codes for CASRLGLREQFF.

The table lists this clonotype with a few counts. The J gene is TRBJ1-5, the V gene TRBV20-1, with D hard to call. V gave up 0 bases and J gave up 9 bases, with 12 bases separating them. The germline V gene encodes CDR1 DFQATT and CDR2 SNEGSKA (reference sequence). The CDR3 is 13 residues long. The CDR3 coding sequence is TGCAGTGCTAGAGAAACGGGAAAGGGGCCCCAGCATTTT. This translates into CSARETGKGPQHF.

V and J are TRBV4-1 and TRBJ2-3; TRBD1 is a possible D gene (6 bases). Trimming pared 5 bases from V and 5 bases from J, leaving 14 bases between. In germline, CDR1 is MGHRA, CDR2 YSYEKL. CDR3 length: 14 amino acids. The DNA of the CDR3 is TGCGCCAGCAGCAGACAGGCTCCGGGAGATACGCAGTATTTT. The encoded protein is CASSRQAPGDTQYF.

This clonotype was observed a few times. The genes are TRBV4-1 and TRBJ2-1, with D perhaps being TRBD1 or TRBD2 (5 bases each). The CDR3 sequence is 16 residues long. CDR1 is MGHRA, CDR2 YSYEKL, per germline. V lost 4 bases and J 8 bases, leaving 21 bases between the germline ends. In DNA form, the CDR3 reads TGCGCCAGCAGCCTCACCGTGGTGGGGGAGTTCTATGAGCAGTTCTTC. Amino acids: CASSLTVVGEFYEQFF.

This clonotype was picked up a small number of times. V is TRBV27 and J is TRBJ2-1, with D possibly being TRBD2 (6 bases). This CDR3 is 15 amino acids long. Trimming stripped 6 bases from V and 8 bases from J, with 20 bases between. From germline, CDR1 is MNHEY and CDR2 SMNVEV (reference sequence). CDR3 bases: TGTGCCAGCAGACTGTATAGCGGAATGGAGGATGAGCAGTTCTTC. Amino acid sequence: CASRLYSGMEDEQFF.

This clonotype has just a few counts. The chain employs TRBV4-1 and TRBJ2-7; 7 bases align to TRBD1. Germline V gene sequence: CDR1 MGHRA, CDR2 YSYEKL. The ends lost 4 bases at V and 3 bases at J; junction bases unmatched: 3. This CDR3 comprises 13 residues. CDR3 sequence: CASSPGQHYEQYF. The DNA for the CDR3 is TGCGCCAGCAGCCCGGGACAGCACTACGAGCAGTACTTC.

This clonotype was seen a handful of times. The chain carries TRBV19 and TRBJ2-7; 9 bases are a match to TRBD1. CDR1 is LNHDA and CDR2 is SQIVND in the germline V gene (reference sequence). The CDR3 spans 12 residues. J gave up 5 bases and V 10 bases, and 6 bases lay outside the gene matches. This chain's CDR3 is CATGQGFNEQYF. CDR3 nucleotide sequence: TGTGCCACGGGACAGGGTTTCAACGAGCAGTACTTC.

The V and J genes are TRBV7-9 and TRBJ2-1, with 9 positions matching TRBD1. The CDR3 totals 14 residues. The ends lost 5 bases at V and 8 bases at J; junction bases unmatched: 7. Looked up from germline, CDR1 is SEHNR and CDR2 is FQNEAQ (reference sequence). As DNA, the CDR3 is TGTGCCAGCAGCCGGGACAGGGAGAGAGATGAGCAGTTCTTC. Translating it yields CASSRDRERDEQFF.

The chain combines TRBV7-6 with TRBJ2-1, with D tentatively TRBD2 (6 bases). The CDR3 covers 20 residues. V was trimmed by 4 bases and J by 0 bases, leaving 25 bases between them. Germline V gene data show CDR1 as SGHVS and CDR2 as FNYEAQ. CDR3 bases: TGTGCCAGCAGCTCCCCCAGTATTTTTGCAGAGACTAGCTCCTACAATGAGCAGTTCTTC. It encodes CASSSPSIFAETSSYNEQFF.